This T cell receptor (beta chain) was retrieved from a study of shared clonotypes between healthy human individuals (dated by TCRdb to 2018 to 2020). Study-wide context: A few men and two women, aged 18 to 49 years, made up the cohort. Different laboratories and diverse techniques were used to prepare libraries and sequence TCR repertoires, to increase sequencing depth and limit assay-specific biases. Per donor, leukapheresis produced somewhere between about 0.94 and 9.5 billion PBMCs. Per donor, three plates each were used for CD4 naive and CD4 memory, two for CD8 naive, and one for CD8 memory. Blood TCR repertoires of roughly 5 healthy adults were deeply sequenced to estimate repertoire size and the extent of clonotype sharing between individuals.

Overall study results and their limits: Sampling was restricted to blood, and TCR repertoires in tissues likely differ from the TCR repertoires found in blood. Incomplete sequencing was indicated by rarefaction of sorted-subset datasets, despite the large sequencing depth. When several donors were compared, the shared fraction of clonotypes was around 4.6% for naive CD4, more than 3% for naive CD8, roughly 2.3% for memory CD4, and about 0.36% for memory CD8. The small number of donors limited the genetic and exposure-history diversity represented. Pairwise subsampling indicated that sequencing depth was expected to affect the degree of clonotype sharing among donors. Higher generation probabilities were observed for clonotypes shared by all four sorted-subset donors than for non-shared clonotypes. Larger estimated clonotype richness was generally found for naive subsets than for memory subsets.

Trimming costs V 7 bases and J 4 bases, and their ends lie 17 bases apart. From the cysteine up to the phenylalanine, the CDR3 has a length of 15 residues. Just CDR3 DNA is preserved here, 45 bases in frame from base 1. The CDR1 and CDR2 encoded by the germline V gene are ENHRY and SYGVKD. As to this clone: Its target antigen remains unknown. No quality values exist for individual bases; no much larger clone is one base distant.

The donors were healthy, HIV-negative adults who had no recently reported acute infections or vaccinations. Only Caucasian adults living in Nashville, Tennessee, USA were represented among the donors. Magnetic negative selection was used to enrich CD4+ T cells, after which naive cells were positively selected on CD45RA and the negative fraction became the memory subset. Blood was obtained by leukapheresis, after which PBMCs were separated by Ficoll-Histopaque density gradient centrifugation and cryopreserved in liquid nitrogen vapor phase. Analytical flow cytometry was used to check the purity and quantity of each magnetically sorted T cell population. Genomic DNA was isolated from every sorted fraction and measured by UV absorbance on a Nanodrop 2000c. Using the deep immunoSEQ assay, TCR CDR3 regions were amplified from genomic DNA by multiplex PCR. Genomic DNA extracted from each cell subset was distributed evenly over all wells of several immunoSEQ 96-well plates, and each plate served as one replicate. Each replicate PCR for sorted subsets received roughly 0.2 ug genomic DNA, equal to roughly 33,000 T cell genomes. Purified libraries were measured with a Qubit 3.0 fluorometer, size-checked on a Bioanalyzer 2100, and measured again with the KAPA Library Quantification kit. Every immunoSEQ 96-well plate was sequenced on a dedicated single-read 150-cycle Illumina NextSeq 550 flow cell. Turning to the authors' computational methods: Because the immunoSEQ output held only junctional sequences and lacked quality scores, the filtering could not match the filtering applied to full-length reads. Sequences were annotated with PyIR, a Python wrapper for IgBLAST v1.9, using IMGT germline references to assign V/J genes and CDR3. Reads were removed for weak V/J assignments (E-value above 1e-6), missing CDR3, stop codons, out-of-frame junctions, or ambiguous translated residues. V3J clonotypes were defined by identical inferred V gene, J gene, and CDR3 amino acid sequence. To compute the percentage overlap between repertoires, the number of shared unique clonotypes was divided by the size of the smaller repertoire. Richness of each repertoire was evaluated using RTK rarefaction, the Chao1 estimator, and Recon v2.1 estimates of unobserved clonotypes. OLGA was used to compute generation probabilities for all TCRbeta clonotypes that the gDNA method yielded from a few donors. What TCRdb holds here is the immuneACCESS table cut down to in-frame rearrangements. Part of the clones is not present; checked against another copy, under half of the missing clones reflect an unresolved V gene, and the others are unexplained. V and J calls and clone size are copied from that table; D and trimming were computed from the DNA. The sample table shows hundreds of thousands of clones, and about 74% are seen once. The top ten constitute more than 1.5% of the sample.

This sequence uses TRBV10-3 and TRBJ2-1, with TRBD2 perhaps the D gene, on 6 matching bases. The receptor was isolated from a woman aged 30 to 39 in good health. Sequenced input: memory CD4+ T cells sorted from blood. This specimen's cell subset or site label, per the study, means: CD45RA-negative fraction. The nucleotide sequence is TGTGCCATCAAAACAGGCGGGAACCCGTACAATGAGCAGTTCTTC. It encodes CAIKTGGNPYNEQFF.